The rows below give T cell receptor beta chains drawn from one sample of a study of tissue T cells after allogeneic stem cell transplantation. Data came from immunoSEQ multiplex PCR; TCRdb stores just in-frame clones and leaves some out. The data contain around 24,000 clones, about 90% of them singletons. The sample here was blood, taken before transplantation. These receptors came from a male donor at least 60 years old who later had graft-versus-host disease after an allogeneic stem cell transplant. CDR3s include the opening cysteine and the closing phenylalanine or tryptophan. Fields, in order: clone size, J gene, D gene, V gene, CDR3 DNA, CDR3 protein. D genes are given only for firm matches. Rows may omit the clone size; those that give it use once, few, many or a size class.

clone size: .; J gene: TRBJ2-5; D gene: TRBD2; V gene: TRBV7-9; CDR3 DNA: TGTGCCAGCAGCTTCGATAGCGGGAGCCGAGAGACCCAGTACTTC; CDR3 protein: CASSFDSGSRETQYF
clone size: .; J gene: TRBJ2-7; D gene: TRBD1; V gene: TRBV4-3; CDR3 DNA: TGCGCCAGCAGCCAAAGACACAGGGGGTCCTACGAGCAGTACTTC; CDR3 protein: CASSQRHRGSYEQYF
clone size: .; J gene: TRBJ2-2; D gene: TRBD2; V gene: TRBV19; CDR3 DNA: TGTGCCAGTGAAGCGGGGGGCTCCTTCACCGGGGAGCTGTTTTTT; CDR3 protein: CASEAGGSFTGELFF
clone size: .; J gene: TRBJ1-6; D gene: .; V gene: TRBV30; CDR3 DNA: TGTGCCTGGAGTAAACAGCAGCGTAATTCACCCCTCCACTTT; CDR3 protein: CAWSKQQRNSPLHF
clone size: .; J gene: TRBJ1-1; D gene: .; V gene: TRBV19; CDR3 DNA: TGTGCCAGTAGGGCTGGCCTTCACCTGGCGAACACTGAAGCTTTCTTT; CDR3 protein: CASRAGLHLANTEAFF
clone size: .; J gene: TRBJ2-2; D gene: .; V gene: TRBV4-1; CDR3 DNA: TGCGCCAGCAGCAGCCCCGCCGGTGGAAACACCGGGGAGCTGTTTTTT; CDR3 protein: CASSSPAGGNTGELFF
clone size: few; J gene: TRBJ1-2; D gene: .; V gene: TRBV5-4; CDR3 DNA: TGTGCCAGCAGCCTCCCAGGGGAGGATGGCTACACCTTC; CDR3 protein: CASSLPGEDGYTF
clone size: .; J gene: TRBJ1-6; D gene: .; V gene: TRBV4-1; CDR3 DNA: TGCGCCAGCAGCCGGAAAGACCCTCTAGATAATTCACCCCTCCACTTT; CDR3 protein: CASSRKDPLDNSPLHF
clone size: .; J gene: TRBJ2-5; D gene: TRBD1; V gene: TRBV19; CDR3 DNA: TGTGCCAGTCTCGGGACAGAGCAAGAGACCCAGTACTTC; CDR3 protein: CASLGTEQETQYF
clone size: .; J gene: TRBJ2-3; D gene: .; V gene: TRBV2; CDR3 DNA: TGTGCCAGCAGTGAAGGCGGAGGGGGCACAGATACGCAGTATTTT; CDR3 protein: CASSEGGGGTDTQYF
clone size: .; J gene: TRBJ1-6; D gene: .; V gene: TRBV18; CDR3 DNA: TGTGCCAGCTCACCAAGTACGGCTAGTTCACCCCTCCACTTT; CDR3 protein: CASSPSTASSPLHF
clone size: .; J gene: TRBJ1-1; D gene: TRBD1; V gene: TRBV19; CDR3 DNA: TGTGCCAGTAGTAAACAGGGGTTCGGACGCACTGAAGCTTTCTTT; CDR3 protein: CASSKQGFGRTEAFF
clone size: once; J gene: TRBJ2-7; D gene: TRBD2; V gene: TRBV4-2; CDR3 DNA: TGTGCCAGCAGCCAAGATCGAACTAGCGGGAGTTCCGGCGAGCAGTACTTC; CDR3 protein: CASSQDRTSGSSGEQYF
clone size: .; J gene: TRBJ1-2; D gene: .; V gene: TRBV6-1; CDR3 DNA: TGTGCCAGCAGCGAAGGGGAGTATGGCTACACCTTC; CDR3 protein: CASSEGEYGYTF
clone size: .; J gene: TRBJ1-2; D gene: .; V gene: TRBV29-1; CDR3 DNA: TGCAGCGTTGTTGTTCCCTTGCGTGGCTACACCTTC; CDR3 protein: CSVVVPLRGYTF
clone size: once; J gene: TRBJ2-5; D gene: .; V gene: TRBV9; CDR3 DNA: TGTGCCAGCAGCGTAGATGGGGGGCTCCAAGAGACCCAGTACTTC; CDR3 protein: CASSVDGGLQETQYF
clone size: .; J gene: TRBJ1-4; D gene: .; V gene: TRBV5-1; CDR3 DNA: TGCGCCAGCAGCTTGGGAGTGAGCGCTAATGAAAAACTGTTTTTT; CDR3 protein: CASSLGVSANEKLFF
clone size: .; J gene: TRBJ2-4; D gene: .; V gene: TRBV3-1/TRBV3-2; CDR3 DNA: TGTGCCAGCAGCCAATCATCTCAGGGGTTAAACATTCAGTACTTC; CDR3 protein: CASSQSSQGLNIQYF
clone size: .; J gene: TRBJ1-3; D gene: .; V gene: TRBV5-8; CDR3 DNA: TGTGCCAGCAGCTTGGAACCCGGGGCTGGAAACACCATATATTTT; CDR3 protein: CASSLEPGAGNTIYF
clone size: .; J gene: TRBJ1-5; D gene: .; V gene: TRBV7-9; CDR3 DNA: TGTGCCAGCAGCTGGGAGGACGGTAGCAATCAGCCCCAGCATTTT; CDR3 protein: CASSWEDGSNQPQHF
clone size: .; J gene: TRBJ1-4; D gene: TRBD1; V gene: TRBV3-1/TRBV3-2; CDR3 DNA: TGTGCCAGCAGCCAAGATTGTTTCGGGTGGGACAGGGGAAAAGAAAAACTGTTTTTT; CDR3 protein: CASSQDCFGWDRGKEKLFF
clone size: .; J gene: TRBJ2-1; D gene: TRBD2; V gene: TRBV3-1/TRBV3-2; CDR3 DNA: TGTGCCAGCAACAGGGGACTAGCGGGTTTTAGCTCCTACAATGAGCAGTTCTTC; CDR3 protein: CASNRGLAGFSSYNEQFF
clone size: once; J gene: TRBJ1-3; D gene: .; V gene: TRBV13; CDR3 DNA: TGTGCCAGCAGCCGCCGATCGACAGTACTGGGAAACACCATATATTTT; CDR3 protein: CASSRRSTVLGNTIYF
clone size: .; J gene: TRBJ2-3; D gene: .; V gene: TRBV5-1; CDR3 DNA: TGCGCCAGCAGCTTGAGCGGATCTAGCACAGATACGCAGTATTTT; CDR3 protein: CASSLSGSSTDTQYF
clone size: .; J gene: TRBJ1-4; D gene: .; V gene: TRBV5-6; CDR3 DNA: TGTGCCAGCAGCTTGCTGGCAGGGAATACAGAAAAACTGTTTTTT; CDR3 protein: CASSLLAGNTEKLFF
clone size: .; J gene: TRBJ2-7; D gene: .; V gene: TRBV12-3/TRBV12-4; CDR3 DNA: TGTGCCAGCAGGTCGGGACTGGACTACGAGCAGTACTTC; CDR3 protein: CASRSGLDYEQYF
clone size: .; J gene: TRBJ2-5; D gene: .; V gene: TRBV20-1; CDR3 DNA: TGCAGTGCGCAAAGGGAAGAGACCCAGTACTTC; CDR3 protein: CSAQREETQYF
clone size: once; J gene: TRBJ1-2; D gene: TRBD1; V gene: TRBV2; CDR3 DNA: TGTGCCAGCAGCCCCCTGGGGACAGGGGATGGCTACACCTTC; CDR3 protein: CASSPLGTGDGYTF
clone size: few; J gene: TRBJ2-3; D gene: TRBD2; V gene: TRBV5-1; CDR3 DNA: TGCGCCAGCAGCTTAGCGGGGGGGAGGTCAGATACGCAGTATTTT; CDR3 protein: CASSLAGGRSDTQYF
clone size: .; J gene: TRBJ1-1; D gene: .; V gene: TRBV7-8; CDR3 DNA: TGTGCCAGCAGCTTAGGGGGTTTGAGGTTGCGGGTCACTGAAGCTTTCTTT; CDR3 protein: CASSLGGLRLRVTEAFF
clone size: .; J gene: TRBJ2-3; D gene: TRBD2; V gene: TRBV6-1; CDR3 DNA: TGTGCCAGCAGTGATTCGGCGGGGGGGCGGGCAGATACGCAGTATTTT; CDR3 protein: CASSDSAGGRADTQYF
clone size: .; J gene: TRBJ1-5; D gene: .; V gene: TRBV5-5; CDR3 DNA: TGTGCCAGCAGCTTCGGCACGTATAGCAATCAGCCCCAGCATTTT; CDR3 protein: CASSFGTYSNQPQHF